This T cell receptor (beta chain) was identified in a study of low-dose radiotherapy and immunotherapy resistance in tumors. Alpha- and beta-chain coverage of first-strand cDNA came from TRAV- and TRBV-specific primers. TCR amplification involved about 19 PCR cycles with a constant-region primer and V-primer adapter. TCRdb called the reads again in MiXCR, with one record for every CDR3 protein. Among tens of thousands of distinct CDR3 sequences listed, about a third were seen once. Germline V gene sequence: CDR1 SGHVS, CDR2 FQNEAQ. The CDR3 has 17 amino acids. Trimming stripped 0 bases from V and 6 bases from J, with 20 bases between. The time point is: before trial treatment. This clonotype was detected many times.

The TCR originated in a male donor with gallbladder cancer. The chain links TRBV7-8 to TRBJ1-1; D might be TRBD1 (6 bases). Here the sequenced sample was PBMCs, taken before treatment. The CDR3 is CASSLASIAMGGPEAFF. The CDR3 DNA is TGTGCCAGCAGCTTAGCGTCGATCGCTATGGGGGGCCCTGAAGCTTTCTTT.